This entry is about one TCR beta chain. The target antigen is unknown. This specimen comes from a study of a mutant IDH1 vaccine in newly diagnosed glioma. Looking at the study overall: Vaccination started 4-6 weeks after radiotherapy alone, or with temozolomide cycles. It was radiotherapy, temozolomide, or both that patients received previously, with most receiving both.

Time point reported: week 35, safety follow-up. All doses held 300 ug of mutant IDH1 20-mer peptide, with topical imiquimod. New WHO grade 3 or 4 astrocytomas that were IDH1-mutant and ATRX-lost occurred in the donors. The CDR3 length is 12 residues. V was shortened by 2 bases and J by 12 bases, with 11 bases between the two germline ends. Germline assignment: CDR1 MNHEY and CDR2 SMNVEV (reference sequence). Libraries were prepared by immunoSEQ multiplex PCR; TCRdb keeps only in-frame clonotypes and omits some of them. The repertoire includes 31,000 or so clones, around 80% of them detected once, and around 11% sits in the top ten.

This specimen consisted of PBMCs, obtained from a glioma patient whose treatment included an IDH1 peptide vaccine. This sequence was found in a woman in her thirties or forties with glioma. The chain carries TRBV27 and TRBJ2-1, with TRBD2 as a possible D gene (6 bases). The CDR3 sequence is CASSLGGAGQFF. The DNA of the CDR3 is TGTGCCAGCAGTTTAGGCGGGGCCGGGCAGTTCTTC.